Presented here are 26 T cell receptor beta chains from one specimen sequenced in a study of shared clonotypes between healthy human individuals. Measured with immunoSEQ multiplex PCR; TCRdb has only the in-frame clones, and not every one. The profile shows 2 million to 2.5 million clones, approximately 94% of them singletons. The material sequenced was naive CD4+ T cells sorted from blood. Subset reported: CD45RA+ positively selected. These receptor sequences come from a young man in good health.

This clone appeared a single time. The chain employs TRBV25-1 and TRBJ1-1, with D tentatively TRBD1 (6 bases). The CDR3 is 15 amino acids. In germline, CDR1 is MGHDK, CDR2 SYGVNS. The ends were cut back, 0 bases at V and 5 bases at J, with 13 bases in the middle. CDR3 nucleotides: TGTGCCAGCAGTGAATATCCAGGGGATAAAACTGAAGCTTTCTTT. Translating gives CASSEYPGDKTEAFF.

The rearrangement links TRBV5-4 to TRBJ1-1; 7 bases line up with TRBD1. Germline CDR1 SGHNT, CDR2 YYREEE (reference sequence). After removal of 4 bases from V and 5 bases from J, the junction contained 11 bases not matched to a gene. This CDR3 comprises 15 residues. The CDR3 sequence is CASSDKGTGETEAFF. As DNA, the CDR3 is TGTGCCAGCAGCGACAAAGGAACAGGGGAAACTGAAGCTTTCTTT.

CDR3 coding DNA: TGTGCCAGCAGTGTACAGCGAGATACGCAGTATTTT. Translating gives CASSVQRDTQYF. The rearrangement uses TRBV2 and TRBJ2-3; D unresolved. The germline CDR1 and CDR2 sequences are SNHLY and FYNNEI. This CDR3 region has 12 residues. The V end lost 4 bases, the J end lost 5 bases, and 7 bases lay between the germline ends.

The chain links TRBV10-3 to TRBJ2-7; tentatively, D is TRBD1 (6 bases). Per germline, CDR1 ENHRY and CDR2 SYGVKD. Trimming stripped 6 bases from V and 2 bases from J, with 14 bases between. The CDR3 spans 14 residues. CDR3 coding DNA: TGTGCCATCAGCGGCGCCGGGACAACCTACGAGCAGTACTTC. This gives the protein CAISGAGTTYEQYF.

This clone was seen once. The V call is TRBV7-9, the J call TRBJ2-3; D is unclear. The CDR3 covers 9 residues. Trimming removed 4 bases from V and 8 bases from J, with 1 base in between. Germline values: CDR1 SEHNR, CDR2 FQNEAQ (reference sequence). This CDR3 reads CASSSTQYF. Written as DNA, the CDR3 is TGTGCCAGCAGCTCTACGCAGTATTTT.

The V call is TRBV2, the J call TRBJ2-1; possible D gene TRBD2, 6 bases. CDR1 and CDR2 from the germline V gene are SNHLY and FYNNEI. This CDR3 spans 13 amino acids. Trimming shortened V by 7 bases and J by 7 bases, and 14 bases separated the two germline ends. The CDR3 reads CASIAVRGNEQFF. DNA of the CDR3: TGTGCCAGCATAGCGGTCAGAGGGAATGAGCAGTTCTTC.

The rearrangement uses TRBV6-6 and TRBJ2-7, with 7 bases aligning to TRBD2. The CDR3 spans 13 residues. CDR1 and CDR2 from the germline V gene are MNHNY and SVGAGI (reference sequence). The V gene end was trimmed by 8 bases and the J gene end by 3 bases; junction bases not matched to a gene: 7. CDR3 protein: CASYRASGYEQYF. CDR3 in DNA: TGTGCCAGCTATAGGGCTAGCGGCTACGAGCAGTACTTC.

As concerns this clone: Other DNA sequences of this sample code for an identical CDR3. The rearrangement uses TRBV25-1 and TRBJ2-5, with unresolved D. Germline CDR1 and CDR2: MGHDK and SYGVNS. The CDR3 has 13 amino acids. Trimming stripped 2 bases from V and 0 bases from J, with 4 bases between. The CDR3 here is CASSEPNQETQYF. The CDR3 nucleotides are TGTGCCAGCAGTGAACCTAACCAAGAGACCCAGTACTTC.

The V call is TRBV29-1, the J call TRBJ2-3, with 13 bases that match TRBD2. J was trimmed by 3 bases and V by 4 bases; bases with no gene match: 7. Per germline, CDR1 SQVTM and CDR2 ANQGSEA. This CDR3 region has 16 residues. The CDR3 loop is CSVAMGLAGRTDTQYF. CDR3 nucleotide sequence: TGCAGCGTTGCCATGGGACTAGCGGGGAGGACAGATACGCAGTATTTT.

Remarks on this clone: Other DNA sequences in the sample encode the same CDR3. This rearrangement joins TRBV5-1 to TRBJ1-2; no reliable D call. Between the trimmed V and J ends, which lost 0 bases and 8 bases, there was a span of 11 bases. The CDR3 runs to 13 residues. CDR1 and CDR2 from the germline V gene are SGHRS and YFSETQ. The CDR3 loop reads CASSLEGNRGYTF. As DNA, the CDR3 is TGCGCCAGCAGCTTGGAGGGCAACCGCGGCTACACCTTC. Full variable domain (outside the CDR3, taken from reference TRBV5-1 and TRBJ1-2): KAGVTQTPRYLIKTRGQQVTLSCSPISGHRSVSWYQQTPGQGLQFLFEYFSETQRNKGNFPGRFSGRQFSNSRSEMNVSTLELGDSALYLCASSLEGNRGYTFGSGTRLTVV.

The chain couples TRBV6-1 to TRBJ2-6; 11 nucleotides match TRBD1. V shed 1 base, J shed 4 bases, and the junction held 6 bases outside the gene matches. Looked up from germline, CDR1 is MNHNS and CDR2 is SASEGT. CDR3 size: 18 residues. Here the CDR3 DNA reads TGTGCCAGCAGTGAAGTGGGACAGGGGGTTGGCGGGGCCAACGTCCTGACTTTC. It translates to CASSEVGQGVGGANVLTF.

The chain is built from TRBV6-4 and TRBJ1-1; D unresolved. Trimming pared 5 bases from V and 5 bases from J, leaving 12 bases between. The CDR3 contains 13 residues. Per germline, CDR1 MRHNA and CDR2 SNTAGT. The CDR3 is CASSMILGTEAFF. CDR3 sequence (DNA): TGTGCCAGCAGTATGATTTTAGGGACTGAAGCTTTCTTT.

In this sample, this clone turned up a few times. Additional DNA sequences in this sample encode the identical CDR3. The genes are TRBV6-4 and TRBJ1-1, with D possibly being TRBD1 (5 bases). V shed 6 bases and J shed 1 base, with 9 bases lying between them. This CDR3 has 13 amino acids. Germline loops: CDR1 MRHNA, CDR2 SNTAGT. This chain's CDR3 is CASSETANTEAFF. CDR3 DNA: TGTGCCAGCAGCGAGACAGCGAACACTGAAGCTTTCTTT.

The rearrangement links TRBV5-8 to TRBJ1-5; 7 nucleotides agree with TRBD1. Unmatched junction bases numbered 13, after V lost 6 bases and J lost 10 bases. Per the germline V gene, CDR1 is SGHTS and CDR2 is YDEGEE. The length of the CDR3 is 14 residues. The CDR3 sequence is CASNRGEGQFPQHF. In nucleotides, the CDR3 is TGTGCCAGCAACCGGGGGGAGGGACAGTTCCCCCAGCATTTT. Combining the CDR3 with reference TRBV5-8 and TRBJ1-5 gives the whole variable domain EAGVTQSPTHLIKTRGQQATLRCSPISGHTSVYWYQQALGLGLQFLLWYDEGEERNRGNFPPRFSGRQFPNYSSELNVNALELEDSALYLCASNRGEGQFPQHFGDGTRLSIL.

V is TRBV28 and J is TRBJ2-7; TRBD1 matches 7 bases. J gave up 3 bases and V 2 bases, and 13 bases lay outside the gene matches. The germline V gene encodes CDR1 MDHEN and CDR2 SYDVKM. The CDR3 consists of 17 residues. This chain's CDR3 is CASSLRGSRGRIYEQYF. In nucleotides, the CDR3 is TGTGCCAGCAGTTTAAGGGGGTCGAGGGGGCGGATCTACGAGCAGTACTTC.

The chain combines TRBV15 with TRBJ2-7; possible D gene TRBD2, 6 bases. The V gene's germline CDR1 is LNHNV and CDR2 YYDKDF (reference sequence). CDR3 size: 18 residues. Between the trimmed V and J ends, which lost 5 bases and 4 bases, there was a span of 27 bases. The CDR3 DNA is TGTGCCACCAGCCCCCTCTGGAAAGCGGGCGCGGGGCTATACGAGCAGTACTTC. This translates into CATSPLWKAGAGLYEQYF. The full variable domain, rest sourced from reference TRBV15 and TRBJ2-7, is DAMVIQNPRYQVTQFGKPVTLSCSQTLNHNVMYWYQQKSSQAPKLLFHYYDKDFNNEADTPDNFQSRRPNTSFCFLDIRSPGLGDTAMYLCATSPLWKAGAGLYEQYFGPGTRLTVT.

The chain links TRBV28 to TRBJ2-2; D is unclear. There are 11 residues in the CDR3. Germline CDR1 reads MDHEN; CDR2 reads SYDVKM. Deletions cut 7 bases from V and 3 bases from J, with 3 bases between. The CDR3 region is CASTDTGELFF. In nucleotides, the CDR3 is TGTGCCAGCACCGACACCGGGGAGCTGTTTTTT.

V and J are TRBV18 and TRBJ1-2; 8 bases align to TRBD1. J was trimmed by 3 bases and V by 7 bases; bases with no gene match: 4. The CDR3 is made up of 13 amino acids. Germline V gene sequence: CDR1 KGHSH, CDR2 LQKENI. CDR3 coding DNA: TGTGCCAGCTACAAACAGGGGGACTATGGCTACACCTTC. It is translated as CASYKQGDYGYTF.

V and J are TRBV19 and TRBJ2-7, with no clear D. CDR1 is LNHDA and CDR2 is SQIVND in the germline V gene (reference sequence). The CDR3 sequence is 14 residues long. V was shortened by 1 base and J by 0 bases, with 7 bases between the two germline ends. CDR3 loop: CASSIVASSYEQYF. CDR3 nucleotides: TGTGCCAGTAGTATAGTGGCCAGCTCCTACGAGCAGTACTTC. Variable domain in full (rest from reference TRBV19 and TRBJ2-7): DGGITQSPKYLFRKEGQNVTLSCEQNLNHDAMYWYRQDPGQGLRLIYYSQIVNDFQKGDIAEGYSVSREKKESFPLTVTSAQKNPTAFYLCASSIVASSYEQYFGPGTRLTVT.

Details on this clone: Distinct nucleotide sequences in the sample also encode this CDR3. The chain recombines TRBV5-1 with TRBJ1-6; 8 nucleotides align to TRBD1. The CDR3 contains 14 residues. Germline V lookup: CDR1 SGHRS, CDR2 YFSETQ. V lost 0 bases to trimming and J lost 10 bases; unmatched junction nucleotides: 3. The CDR3 reads CASSLGGQDSPLHF. The CDR3 region has the DNA TGCGCCAGCAGCTTGGGGGGACAGGACTCACCCCTCCACTTT.

The J gene is TRBJ2-5, the V gene TRBV6-1, with D perhaps matching TRBD2 (6 bases). The CDR3 length is 13 residues. Germline V gene lookup returns CDR1 MNHNS and CDR2 SASEGT. Trimming removed 2 bases at V and 7 bases at J, with 11 bases between. This CDR3 is CASSESGRGTQYF. The CDR3, as DNA: TGTGCCAGCAGTGAATCAGGGCGGGGGACCCAGTACTTC.

This chain links TRBV5-6 with TRBJ2-1; the match to TRBD2 covers 10 bases. V dropped 3 bases and J dropped 7; count of bases not matched to a gene: 10. Germline V gene data show CDR1 as SGHDT and CDR2 as YYEEEE. CDR3 length equals 16 residues. The chain's CDR3 is CASSSTGLAEGNEQFF. CDR3 DNA: TGTGCCAGCAGCTCGACCGGACTAGCGGAAGGGAATGAGCAGTTCTTC.

A note on this clone: Other nucleotide sequences from this sample produce the same CDR3. The chain has TRBV11-3 and TRBJ2-3; D possibly uses TRBD1 or TRBD2 (5 bases each). Germline CDR1 is SGHNT and CDR2 is YENEEA. The V and J ends lost 5 bases and 6 bases respectively, with 15 bases between them. CDR3 length equals 14 residues. As DNA, the CDR3 is TGTGCCAGCAGCCTGGGGGACCCGACTGATACGCAGTATTTT. Amino acid sequence: CASSLGDPTDTQYF. Complete variable domain (other parts from reference TRBV11-3 and TRBJ2-3): EAGVVQSPRYKIIEKKQPVAFWCNPISGHNTLYWYLQNLGQGPELLIRYENEEAVDDSQLPKDRFSAERLKGVDSTLKIQPAELGDSAVYLCASSLGDPTDTQYFGPGTRLTVL.

CDR3 in DNA: TGTGCCAGCAGCGCGACAGGGGTGAACACTGAAGCTTTCTTT. This codes for CASSATGVNTEAFF. The chain couples TRBV6-5 to TRBJ1-1, with 8 nucleotides matching TRBD1. V trimming: 6 bases; J trimming: 0 bases; junction bases outside the gene matches: 3. Germline lookup yields CDR1 MNHEY and CDR2 SVGAGI. The CDR3 spans 14 residues.

The chain uses TRBV14 and TRBJ1-6, with D tentatively TRBD1 (5 bases). Trimming took off 4 bases at V and 5 bases at J, with 21 bases between the two ends. The CDR3 totals 18 residues. Germline V gene lookup returns CDR1 SGHDN and CDR2 FVKESK. The CDR3 nucleotides read TGTGCCAGCAGCCGCATACCGGGACGAGGGCGGGATAATTCACCCCTCCACTTT. It yields the protein CASSRIPGRGRDNSPLHF.

The chain couples TRBV28 to TRBJ2-5; 7 bases line up with TRBD2. Germline values: CDR1 MDHEN, CDR2 SYDVKM. J was trimmed by 2 bases and V by 5 bases; bases with no gene match: 8. This CDR3 is 15 amino acids long. The CDR3 bases are TGTGCCAGCAGTCTCCCTGGGCGGGGGCAAGAGACCCAGTACTTC. Translated, it gives CASSLPGRGQETQYF.